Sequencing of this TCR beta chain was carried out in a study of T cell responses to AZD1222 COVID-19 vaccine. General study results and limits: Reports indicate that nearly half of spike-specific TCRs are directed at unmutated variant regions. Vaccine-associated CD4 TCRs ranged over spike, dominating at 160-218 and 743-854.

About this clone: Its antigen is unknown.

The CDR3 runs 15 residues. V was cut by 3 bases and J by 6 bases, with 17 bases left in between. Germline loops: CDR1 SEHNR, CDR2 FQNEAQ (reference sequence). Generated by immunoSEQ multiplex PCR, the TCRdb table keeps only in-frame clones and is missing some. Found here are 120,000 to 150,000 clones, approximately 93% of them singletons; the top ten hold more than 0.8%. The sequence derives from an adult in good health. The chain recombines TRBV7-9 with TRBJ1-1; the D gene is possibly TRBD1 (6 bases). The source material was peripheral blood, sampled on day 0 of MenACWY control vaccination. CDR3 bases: TGTGCCAGCAGCTTTACCGGGACATCTATCGCTGAAGCTTTCTTT. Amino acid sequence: CASSFTGTSIAEAFF.